Following are 30 T cell receptor beta chains from one sample sequenced in a study of CD8 T cells in Susac syndrome (dated by TCRdb to between 2018 and 2021). The library came from the immunoSEQ multiplex PCR assay. RNA was extracted using the RNeasy kit, and roughly 0.5 to 1 microgram was reverse transcribed with random hexamers. TCRdb trimmed the raw reads at Q25, called clones with MiXCR and kept productive beta chains. Rows are combined by CDR3 protein, so each entry shows the most common genes and DNA. The sample profile shows tens of thousands of distinct CDR3 sequences; 90% to 95% of them were found once. The ten largest clones take up 0.3% of the sample. Sequenced input: CD4+ T cells from PBMCs. These receptors all stem from a human donor with Susac syndrome.

The chain links TRBV7-2 to TRBJ2-7, with D unresolved. Germline CDR1 SGHTA, CDR2 FQGNSA. Trimming removed 11 bases from V and 2 bases from J, with 19 bases in between. The length of the CDR3 is 14 residues. The DNA for the CDR3 is TGTGCCGTTACCCGGGCCGAAAGAGCCTACGAGCAGTACTTC. This gives the protein CAVTRAERAYEQYF.

V gene TRBV7-9 combines with J gene TRBJ1-6, with D tentatively TRBD1 (6 bases). Trimming shortened V by 10 bases and J by 0 bases, and 13 bases separated the two germline ends. The CDR3 is 15 residues long. Germline loops: CDR1 SEHNR, CDR2 FQNEAQ (reference sequence). For the CDR3, the DNA is TGTGCCACCCTACAGGGAAGCTCCTATAATTCACCCCTCCACTTT. It codes for CATLQGSSYNSPLHF.

The chain carries TRBV30 and TRBJ1-1; D ambiguous. V shed 3 bases and J shed 4 bases, with 6 bases lying between them. This CDR3 region has 11 residues. The germline CDR1 and CDR2 sequences are GTSNPN and SVGIG (reference sequence). CDR3 sequence (DNA): TGTGCCTGGAGCCAAAGCACTGAAGCTTTCTTT. This translates into CAWSQSTEAFF.

This chain connects TRBV4-1 to TRBJ2-7; the D call may be TRBD1 or TRBD2 (5 bases each). The CDR3 covers 16 residues. The V end lost 1 base, the J end lost 0 bases, and 13 bases lay between the germline ends. Germline-derived CDR1 and CDR2 are MGHRA and YSYEKL. The CDR3 protein is CASSQGVGVNSYEQYF. CDR3 DNA: TGCGCCAGCAGCCAAGGGGTGGGGGTGAACTCCTACGAGCAGTACTTC.

This rearrangement joins TRBV12-3 or TRBV12-4 to TRBJ1-1, with a tentative D call TRBD1 (6 bases). The CDR3 totals 14 residues. Deletions cut 1 base from V and 8 bases from J, with 14 bases between. The CDR3 loop reads CASSLEGGPDEAFF. CDR3 DNA: TGTGCCAGCAGTTTAGAGGGGGGCCCTGACGAAGCTTTCTTT.

The V gene is TRBV12-3 or TRBV12-4, the J gene TRBJ2-1; TRBD2 agrees at 10 bases. This CDR3 spans 14 amino acids. The V gene end was trimmed by 8 bases and the J gene end by 4 bases; junction bases not matched to a gene: 5. CDR3 DNA: TGTGCCAGCCTACTAGCGGGGTTTTACAATGAGCAGTTCTTC. This translates into CASLLAGFYNEQFF.

The chain carries TRBV14 and TRBJ2-7; D gene ambiguous. The V end lost 0 bases, the J end lost 3 bases, and 12 bases lay between the germline ends. The CDR3 spans 15 residues. The germline gives CDR1 SGHDN, CDR2 FVKESK. This CDR3 is CASSQEGFVFYEQYF. CDR3 bases: TGTGCCAGCAGCCAAGAGGGTTTCGTCTTCTACGAGCAGTACTTC.

The rearrangement uses TRBV6-5 and TRBJ2-7; 14 nucleotides match TRBD2. The CDR3 sequence is 15 residues long. V trimming: 6 bases; J trimming: 5 bases; junction bases outside the gene matches: 6. Germline V lookup: CDR1 MNHEY, CDR2 SVGAGI. CDR3 DNA sequence: TGTGCCAGCAGACAGGGACTAGCGGGGGTCAACGAGCAGTACTTC. Translated: CASRQGLAGVNEQYF.

V gene TRBV29-1 combines with J gene TRBJ2-7; 8 bases agree with TRBD1. V was clipped by 7 bases and J by 5 bases; unmatched bases: 4. Germline V CDR1 and CDR2: SQVTM, ANQGSEA. The CDR3 consists of 11 residues. Written as DNA, the CDR3 is TGCAGCGCCGACAGGGGTAACGAGCAGTACTTC. It yields the protein CSADRGNEQYF.

The V call is TRBV20-1, the J call TRBJ2-1; tentatively, D is TRBD1 or TRBD2 (5 bases each). The V and J ends lost 6 bases and 5 bases respectively, with 20 bases between them. CDR3 size: 15 residues. Germline CDR1 and CDR2: DFQATT and SNEGSKA (reference sequence). CDR3 sequence: CSANRDPMSDNEQFF. CDR3 in DNA: TGCAGTGCAAACCGGGACCCGATGTCCGACAATGAGCAGTTCTTC.

The rearrangement links TRBV7-8 to TRBJ2-1; D is ambiguous. The V gene lost 1 base and the J gene lost 4 bases, with 14 bases spanning the gap. CDR1 SGHVS and CDR2 FQNEAQ come from the germline V gene. The CDR3 runs to 16 residues. The CDR3 DNA is TGTGCCAGCAGCTTAGTCCCCCTGGCTCTATACAATGAGCAGTTCTTC. As protein: CASSLVPLALYNEQFF.

The rearrangement joins TRBV4-3 to TRBJ2-1; D gene uncertain. CDR3 length: 14 amino acids. Per the germline V gene, CDR1 is LGHNA and CDR2 is YSLEER. V lost 0 bases and J 3 bases, leaving 6 bases between the germline ends. CDR3 nucleotides: TGCGCCAGCAGCCAAGAAGTCGGCTACAATGAGCAGTTCTTC. Its protein is CASSQEVGYNEQFF.

This clonotype showed up just once. J is TRBJ2-5 and V is TRBV29-1, with no clear D. Germline values: CDR1 SQVTM, CDR2 ANQGSEA. Trimming stripped 0 bases from V and 5 bases from J, with 16 bases between. CDR3 length: 15 amino acids. CDR3 protein: CSVEDPFQAPETQYF. CDR3 nucleotides: TGCAGCGTTGAAGATCCCTTTCAGGCCCCCGAGACCCAGTACTTC.

The chain carries TRBV24-1 and TRBJ2-1, with D maybe TRBD1 (5 bases). Germline V lookup: CDR1 KGHDR, CDR2 SFDVKD. CDR3 length: 15 amino acids. Trimming removed 5 bases at V and 6 bases at J, with 16 bases between. The CDR3 coding sequence is TGTGCCACCAGTGTCCCTAGGGGCAGGGCCAATGAGCAGTTCTTC. Translation gives CATSVPRGRANEQFF.

The chain employs TRBV4-1 and TRBJ2-1; D may be TRBD1 (6 bases). In germline, CDR1 is MGHRA, CDR2 YSYEKL. This CDR3 is 14 amino acids long. V lost 5 bases and J 9 bases, leaving 17 bases between the germline ends. This chain's CDR3 is CASSSGGSLIEQFF. In DNA, the CDR3 is TGCGCCAGCAGCTCTGGGGGCTCACTAATTGAGCAGTTCTTC.

The chain combines TRBV12-3 or TRBV12-4 with TRBJ2-5, with 9 positions matching TRBD2. This CDR3 contains 16 residues. Trimming cost V 3 bases and J 1 base; bases outside gene matches: 6. For the CDR3, the DNA is TGTGCCAGCAGTTTGGGTAGCGGGGGACTCCAAGAGACCCAGTACTTC. Translated: CASSLGSGGLQETQYF.

This sequence joins TRBV20-1 and TRBJ2-5; TRBD2 matches 8 bases. Germline V gene sequence: CDR1 DFQATT, CDR2 SNEGSKA (reference sequence). The CDR3 consists of 15 residues. V lost 1 base and J lost 3; bases outside the gene matches: 7. The CDR3 loop reads CSARAGSGTKETQYF. The CDR3 bases are TGCAGTGCTAGAGCGGGTAGCGGGACCAAAGAGACCCAGTACTTC.

The J gene is TRBJ2-2, the V gene TRBV19; TRBD1 is a possible D gene (5 bases). V was clipped by 2 bases and J by 5 bases, with 12 bases between them. The CDR3 sequence is 15 residues long. In germline, CDR1 is LNHDA, CDR2 SQIVND (reference sequence). The CDR3 here is CASSIWGADTGELFF. The CDR3 DNA reads as TGTGCCAGTAGTATATGGGGCGCGGATACCGGGGAGCTGTTTTTT.

This clonotype was observed once. V usage is TRBV20-1 and J usage is TRBJ2-1, with 12 bases aligning to TRBD2. This CDR3 is 13 amino acids long. Per the germline V gene, CDR1 is DFQATT and CDR2 is SNEGSKA (reference sequence). CDR3 residues: CRAGLAGNNEQFF. In nucleotides, the CDR3 is TGCAGGGCTGGACTAGCGGGGAACAATGAGCAGTTCTTC.

As DNA, the CDR3 is TGTGCCAGCTCACCGCCGGGAGTCCAAGAGACCCAGTACTTC. Its translation: CASSPPGVQETQYF. The rearrangement uses TRBV18 and TRBJ2-5; maybe TRBD2 (6 bases). V lost 3 bases, J lost 1 base, and 9 bases lay in between. CDR1 is KGHSH and CDR2 is LQKENI in the germline V gene. CDR3 length equals 14 residues. Filled out from reference TRBV18 and TRBJ2-5, the complete variable domain reads NAGVMQNPRHLVRRRGQEARLRCSPMKGHSHVYWYRQLPEEGLKFMVYLQKENIIDESGMPKERFSAEFPKEGPSILRIQQVVRGDSAAYFCASSPPGVQETQYFGPGTRLLVL.

The rearrangement uses TRBV28 and TRBJ1-1, with a possible D match to TRBD1 (5 bases). CDR3 length: 12 residues. The V gene's germline CDR1 is MDHEN and CDR2 SYDVKM. V was clipped by 10 bases and J by 4 bases, with 13 bases between them. This CDR3 is CAIFFGGTEAFF. The CDR3 coding sequence is TGTGCCATATTTTTCGGGGGCACTGAAGCTTTCTTT. The whole variable domain, filled in from reference TRBV28 and TRBJ1-1, reads DVKVTQSSRYLVKRTGEKVFLECVQDMDHENMFWYRQDPGLGLRLIYFSYDVKMKEKGDIPEGYSVSREKKERFSLILESASTNQTSMYLCAIFFGGTEAFFGQGTRLTVV.

This clonotype has only a few counts. The chain joins TRBV7-3 to TRBJ2-1, with 12 bases lining up with TRBD2. This CDR3 has 14 residues. The V gene end was trimmed by 6 bases and the J gene end by 8 bases; junction bases not matched to a gene: 5. CDR1 SGHTA and CDR2 FQGTGA come from the germline V gene. The CDR3 DNA follows: TGTGCCAGCAGTGGACTAGCGGGGACCGATGAGCAGTTCTTC. Protein sequence: CASSGLAGTDEQFF.

The chain has TRBV7-8 and TRBJ1-3; D not resolved. CDR1 SGHVS and CDR2 FQNEAQ come from the germline V gene. The CDR3 runs 17 residues. The ends were cut back, 3 bases at V and 1 base at J, with 16 bases in the middle. The CDR3 sequence is CASSFNIGSASGNTIYF. The CDR3, as DNA: TGTGCCAGCAGCTTCAACATCGGGAGCGCGTCTGGAAACACCATATATTTT.

This sequence joins TRBV4-1 and TRBJ2-3, with D unresolved. This CDR3 is 17 amino acids long. The germline V gene has CDR1 MGHRA and CDR2 YSYEKL. Trimming removed 0 bases at V and 2 bases at J, with 15 bases between. CDR3 protein: CASSQEWLGGSTDTQYF. The CDR3 nucleotides read TGCGCCAGCAGCCAAGAATGGTTAGGTGGCTCCACAGATACGCAGTATTTT.

The chain is built from TRBV7-3 and TRBJ2-1, with TRBD2 identical over 8 bases. The CDR3 spans 16 residues. Germline-derived CDR1 and CDR2 are SGHTA and FQGTGA. J was trimmed by 8 bases and V by 1 base; bases with no gene match: 10. CDR3 amino acids: CASSLSRGPGGDEQFF. In DNA, the CDR3 is TGTGCCAGCAGCTTAAGTCGGGGCCCGGGAGGGGATGAGCAGTTCTTC. Using reference TRBV7-3 and TRBJ2-1 for the parts outside the CDR3, the full variable domain is GAGVSQTPSNKVTEKGKYVELRCDPISGHTALYWYRQSLGQGPEFLIYFQGTGAADDSGLPNDRFFAVRPEGSVSTLKIQRTERGDSAVYLCASSLSRGPGGDEQFFGPGTRLTVL.

This chain connects TRBV30 to TRBJ1-1, with unresolved D. Germline lookup yields CDR1 GTSNPN and CDR2 SVGIG (reference sequence). The CDR3 is 11 amino acids. The V gene lost 3 bases and the J gene lost 9 bases, with 11 bases spanning the gap. The CDR3 loop reads CAWRPRVKAFF. DNA for the CDR3: TGTGCCTGGAGGCCAAGGGTGAAAGCTTTCTTT.

V is TRBV5-4 and J is TRBJ2-3, with TRBD1 identical over 7 bases. CDR1 is SGHNT, CDR2 YYREEE, per germline (reference sequence). This CDR3 comprises 14 residues. The ends lost 4 bases at V and 0 bases at J; junction bases unmatched: 2. CDR3 DNA: TGTGCCAGCAGCCGGGACAGCAGCACAGATACGCAGTATTTT. It codes for CASSRDSSTDTQYF.

This chain links TRBV20-1 with TRBJ1-5; D not resolved. Germline V lookup: CDR1 DFQATT, CDR2 SNEGSKA (reference sequence). With 6 bases removed from V and 0 bases from J, the gap between germline ends came to 12 bases. This CDR3 comprises 14 residues. The CDR3 protein is CSAIMAVSNQPQHF. The CDR3 nucleotides are TGCAGTGCAATCATGGCGGTTAGCAATCAGCCCCAGCATTTT.

This rearrangement joins TRBV5-1 to TRBJ1-6; the match to TRBD1 covers 8 bases. Trimming cost V 6 bases and J 8 bases; bases outside gene matches: 4. CDR3 length: 13 amino acids. Germline assignment: CDR1 SGHRS and CDR2 YFSETQ. The CDR3 loop is CASTLTGDSPLHF. DNA of the CDR3: TGCGCCAGCACCCTGACAGGGGATTCACCCCTCCACTTT.

The V and J genes are TRBV28 and TRBJ1-2; 8 bases are a match to TRBD1. Germline assignment: CDR1 MDHEN and CDR2 SYDVKM. J lost 4 bases, V lost 5 bases, and 9 bases had no gene match. The CDR3 covers 15 residues. The CDR3 region has the DNA TGTGCCAGCAGTGAGGCGACAGGGGTCCTCTATGGCTACACCTTC. Protein sequence: CASSEATGVLYGYTF.